This T cell receptor (beta chain) was profiled in a study of blood T cell repertoires in COVID-19. Looking at the study overall: The study drew acute and convalescent COVID-19 samples from the United States, Italy and Spain. PBMCs, B-cell-depleted T cells, or T cells provided the cDNA or gDNA that made up the material.

V was pared by 0 bases and J by 4 bases, with 2 bases of the junction left unmatched. CDR1 is GTSNPN, CDR2 SVGIG, per germline (reference sequence). CDR3 size: 13 residues. In the authors' workflow: The assay estimated nucleated cells by amplifying reference gene primers. The repertoire was sequenced with immunoSEQ multiplex PCR; TCRdb's copy has only in-frame clones and lacks some. That table furnishes V, J and clone size, whereas the DNA furnished D and trimming. Seen here are approximately 71,000 clones, approximately 86% observed once, and the top ten hold around 4%. The source material was peripheral blood. The rearrangement joins TRBV30 to TRBJ1-2; TRBD1 matches at 7 bases. This clonotype originated in a middle-aged man with acute or convalescent COVID-19. The CDR3 sequence: CAWSVYRGYGYTF. CDR3 nucleotide sequence: TGTGCCTGGAGTGTATACAGGGGCTATGGCTACACCTTC.